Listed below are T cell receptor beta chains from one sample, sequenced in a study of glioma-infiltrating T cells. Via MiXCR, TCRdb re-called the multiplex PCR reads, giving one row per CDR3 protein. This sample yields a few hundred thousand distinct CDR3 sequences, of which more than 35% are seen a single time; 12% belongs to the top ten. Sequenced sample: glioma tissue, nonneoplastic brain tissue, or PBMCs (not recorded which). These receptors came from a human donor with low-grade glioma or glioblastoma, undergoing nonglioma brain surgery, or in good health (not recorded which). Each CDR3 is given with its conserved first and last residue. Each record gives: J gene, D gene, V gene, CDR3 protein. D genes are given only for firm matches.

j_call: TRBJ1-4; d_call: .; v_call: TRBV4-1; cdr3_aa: CASSQWPSNEKLFF
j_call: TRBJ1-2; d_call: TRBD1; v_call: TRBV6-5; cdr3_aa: CASRYGRDSYGYTF
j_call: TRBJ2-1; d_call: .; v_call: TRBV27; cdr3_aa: CASSLSSLNNEQFF
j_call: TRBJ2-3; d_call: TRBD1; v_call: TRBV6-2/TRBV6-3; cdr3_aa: CASSYSESRGPDTQYF
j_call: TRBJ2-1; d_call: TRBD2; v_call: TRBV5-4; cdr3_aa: CASSLLAGGYYNEQFF
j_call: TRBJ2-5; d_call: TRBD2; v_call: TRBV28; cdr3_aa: CASSSELPWLAGGTGETQYF
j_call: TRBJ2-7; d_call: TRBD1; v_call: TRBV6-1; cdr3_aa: CASSTGQGASEQYF
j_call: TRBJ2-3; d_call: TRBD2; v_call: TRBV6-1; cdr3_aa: CASSKLAGAEDTQYF
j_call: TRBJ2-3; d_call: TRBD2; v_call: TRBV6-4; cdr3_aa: CASSVERESNTQYF
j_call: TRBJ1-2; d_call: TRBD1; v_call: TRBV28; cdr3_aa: CASSLEGAAYGYSF
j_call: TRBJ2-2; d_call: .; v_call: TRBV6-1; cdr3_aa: CASSPDFYTGELFF
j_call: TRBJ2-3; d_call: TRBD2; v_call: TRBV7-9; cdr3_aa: CASSSTSGRITDTQYF
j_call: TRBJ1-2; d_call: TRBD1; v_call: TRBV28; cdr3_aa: CASSSGTGSGYTF
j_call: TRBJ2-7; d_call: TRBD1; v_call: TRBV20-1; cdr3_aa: CGARDRDRASYEQYF
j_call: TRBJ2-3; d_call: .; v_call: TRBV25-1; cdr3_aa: CASSESGRSSTDTQYF
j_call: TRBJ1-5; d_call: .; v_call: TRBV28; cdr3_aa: CASSSPQASNQPQHF
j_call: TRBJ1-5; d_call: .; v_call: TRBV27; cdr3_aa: CASSLTGMGNQPQHF
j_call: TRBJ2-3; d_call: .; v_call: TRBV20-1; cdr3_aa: CSAGPSNGIFTDTQYF
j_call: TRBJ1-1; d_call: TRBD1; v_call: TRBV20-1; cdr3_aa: CSAPDDRGDTEAFF
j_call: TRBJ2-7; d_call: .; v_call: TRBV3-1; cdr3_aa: CASSQDPAGLTTEQYF
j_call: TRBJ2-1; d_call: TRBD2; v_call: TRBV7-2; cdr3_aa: CASSLGIAGAPGFF
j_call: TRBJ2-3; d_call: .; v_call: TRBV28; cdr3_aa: CASSRGQTDTQYF
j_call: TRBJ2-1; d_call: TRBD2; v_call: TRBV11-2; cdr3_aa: CASSLLGGSVSYNEQFF
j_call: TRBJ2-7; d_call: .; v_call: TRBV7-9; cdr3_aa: CASSLGGWFRGVHEQYF
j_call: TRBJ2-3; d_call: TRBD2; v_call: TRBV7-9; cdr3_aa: CASSSELAGGPTDTQYF
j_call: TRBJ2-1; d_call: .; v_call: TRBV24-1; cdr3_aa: CATSDFTESSYNEQFF
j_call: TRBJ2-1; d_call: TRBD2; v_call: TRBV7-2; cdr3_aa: CASRSPLAGPSSPSSYNEQFF
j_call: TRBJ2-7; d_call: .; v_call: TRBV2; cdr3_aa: CASSPGAAISYEQYF
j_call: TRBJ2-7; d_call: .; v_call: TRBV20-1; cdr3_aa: CSARDPVRYEQYF
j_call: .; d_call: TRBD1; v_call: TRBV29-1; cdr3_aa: CSGTGAPFSNEQFF
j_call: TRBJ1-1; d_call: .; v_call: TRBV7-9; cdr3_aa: CASSLEGETEAFF
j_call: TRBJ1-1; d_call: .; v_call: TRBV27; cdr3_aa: CASRYSGGNTEAFF
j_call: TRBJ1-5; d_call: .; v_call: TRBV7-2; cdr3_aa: CASSISGTAQPQHF
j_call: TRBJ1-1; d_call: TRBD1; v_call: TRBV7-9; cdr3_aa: CASSLTRQGGNTEAFF
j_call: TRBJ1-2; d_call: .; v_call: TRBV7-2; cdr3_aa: CASSLENAVIYGYTF
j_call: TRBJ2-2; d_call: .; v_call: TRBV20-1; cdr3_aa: CSARGGIEENLANTGELFF
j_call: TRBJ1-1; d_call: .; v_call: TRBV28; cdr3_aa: CASSLLLGNTEAFF
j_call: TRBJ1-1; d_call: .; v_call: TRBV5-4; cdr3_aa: CASSLEGGVAFF
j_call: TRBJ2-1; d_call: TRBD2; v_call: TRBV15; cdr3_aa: CATSRDDRAGGRDQFF
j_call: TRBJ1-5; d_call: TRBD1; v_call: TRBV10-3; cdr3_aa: CAIGRDRGNQPQHF
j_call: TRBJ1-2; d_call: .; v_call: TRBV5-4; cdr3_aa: CASSASGRARGGYTF
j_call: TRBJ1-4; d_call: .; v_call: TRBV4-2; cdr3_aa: CASSRDQGTSGAQLFF
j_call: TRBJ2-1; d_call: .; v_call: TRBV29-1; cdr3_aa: CSVDQTLREQFF
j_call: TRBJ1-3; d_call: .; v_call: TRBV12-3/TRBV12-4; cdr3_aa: CASSLKGPPGNTIYF
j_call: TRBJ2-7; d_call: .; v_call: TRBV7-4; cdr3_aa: CTSSFKLSALHIYEQYF
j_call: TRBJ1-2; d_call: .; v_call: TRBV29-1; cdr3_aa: CSVLGLSTSGYTF
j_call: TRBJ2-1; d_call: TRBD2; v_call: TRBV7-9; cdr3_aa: CASSSLASSYNEQFF
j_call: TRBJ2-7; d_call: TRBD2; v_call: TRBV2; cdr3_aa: CASSEGLEGDEQYF
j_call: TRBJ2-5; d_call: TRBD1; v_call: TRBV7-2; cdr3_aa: CAASRDRGRETQYF
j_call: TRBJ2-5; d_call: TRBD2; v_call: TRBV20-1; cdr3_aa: CSVKRLAGGVRETQYF
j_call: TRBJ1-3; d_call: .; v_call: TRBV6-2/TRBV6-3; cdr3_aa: CASSYSGVPGNTIYF
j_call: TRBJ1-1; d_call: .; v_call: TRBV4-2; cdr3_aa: CASSQGSTGRTEAFF
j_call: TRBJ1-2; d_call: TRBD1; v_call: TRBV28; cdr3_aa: CVSSFRDRPNYGYTF